This TCR beta chain came from a study of molecular identifiers for immune sequencing clone quantification. A CD8+CD4-CCR7+CD45RA+ phenotype served as the sorting definition for naive CD8 T cells. CDR3 length: 14 residues. The germline CDR1 and CDR2 sequences are SEHNR and FQNEAQ (reference sequence). The V end was cut by 6 bases, the J end by 4 bases, with 13 bases between. From the PCR reads, TCRdb called clonotypes with MiXCR, one entry per CDR3 protein. Here the sample spans around 20,000 distinct CDR3 sequences, roughly 17% being singletons. Study-wide results and caveats: Clones of above 20 RNA copies carried over 99% of effector molecules; in naive cells they carried under 1%.

This clonotype occurred many times. No antigen is known for it. The TCR was taken from a human donor in good health. Some libraries in this study had Jurkat cell RNA spiked in. Sequencing was done on a sample of naive CD8+ T cells from blood, with Jurkat cell RNA spiked in. Subset described: FACS-sorted CD8+CD4-CCR7+CD45RA+ naive T cells. The V call is TRBV7-9, the J call TRBJ1-5; no reliable D call. The chain's CDR3 is CASSVGGQNQPQHF. The DNA of the CDR3 is TGTGCCAGCAGTGTGGGAGGGCAGAATCAGCCCCAGCATTTT.